This TCR beta chain was recorded in a study of blood T cell repertoires in COVID-19. Study-wide background: PBMCs, B-cell-depleted T cells, or T cells were the source of the cDNA or gDNA that made up the material.

In terms of age and location, participants ranged from roughly 18 to 95 years and lived in under 30 US areas. Cohorts were determined from participant-reported clinical history. Germline V gives CDR1 SGHTA, CDR2 FQGNSA. Germline trimming cut 6 bases from V and 4 bases from J; bases unmatched to any gene: 7. The CDR3 sequence is 14 residues long. In the study's own analysis: Estimation of nucleated cell counts was performed using reference gene primer amplification. Generated by immunoSEQ multiplex PCR, the TCRdb table keeps only in-frame clones and is missing some. V, J and clone size were drawn from that table, and D and trimming were deduced from the DNA. The sample lists some 320,000 clones, 90% occurring once.

This chain joins TRBV7-2 and TRBJ2-5, with 8 bases that match TRBD2. Sequencing was carried out using PBMCs or T cells enriched from blood (not recorded which). This receptor was obtained from a man between 60 and 70 years old who had recovered from COVID-19. CDR3 loop: CASSSGGAGETQYF. CDR3 sequence (DNA): TGTGCCAGCAGTTCCGGGGGGGCCGGAGAGACCCAGTACTTC.